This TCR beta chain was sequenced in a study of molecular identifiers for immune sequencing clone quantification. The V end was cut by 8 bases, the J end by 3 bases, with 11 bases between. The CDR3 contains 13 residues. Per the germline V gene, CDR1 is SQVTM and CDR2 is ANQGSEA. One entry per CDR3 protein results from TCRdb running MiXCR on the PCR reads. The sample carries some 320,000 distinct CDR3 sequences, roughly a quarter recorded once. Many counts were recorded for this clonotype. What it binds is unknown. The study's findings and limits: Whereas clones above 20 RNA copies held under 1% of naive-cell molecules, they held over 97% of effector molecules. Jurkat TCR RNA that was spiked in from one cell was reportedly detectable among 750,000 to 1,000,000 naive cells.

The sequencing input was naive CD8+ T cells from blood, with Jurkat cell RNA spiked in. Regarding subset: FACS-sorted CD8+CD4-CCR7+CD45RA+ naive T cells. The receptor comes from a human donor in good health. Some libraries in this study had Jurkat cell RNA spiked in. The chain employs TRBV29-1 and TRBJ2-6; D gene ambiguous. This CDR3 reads CSTQLDGANVLTF. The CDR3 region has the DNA TGCAGCACACAGTTAGATGGGGCCAACGTCCTGACTTTC. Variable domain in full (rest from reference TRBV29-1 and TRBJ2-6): SAVISQKPSRDICQRGTSLTIQCQVDSQVTMMFWYRQQPGQSLTLIATANQGSEATYESGFVIDKFPISRPNLTFSTLTVSNMSPEDSSIYLCSTQLDGANVLTFGAGSRLTVL.